One TCR beta chain is described in this entry. What it binds is unknown. The data were obtained in a study of cytomegalovirus exposure and HLA in healthy donors. Looking at the study overall: There were about 85 million unique TCRs (from HLA-typed donors) in an early data release. Study outcomes and limitations: In a later analysis, V- and J-gene trimming of beta chains associated with a DCLRE1C missense variant, replicated independently. For presence/absence analyses, sequencing depth was assumed to be roughly uniform across donors.

The CDR3 spans 15 residues. Trimming left V 4 bases short and J 2 bases short, with 14 bases between. Germline CDR1 MDHEN, CDR2 SYDVKM. 13 Jbeta primers and 60 Vbeta primers were used for the PCR. Some clones are missing from TCRdb's copy, which holds only in-frame ones; the method was immunoSEQ multiplex PCR. The profile covers about 260,000 clones, with roughly four fifths appearing a single time and 1.5% to 2% taken by the ten largest. This clonotype was sampled from a woman between 35 and 50 years old in good health and CMV-seropositive. The rearrangement links TRBV28 to TRBJ1-2; the D gene is possibly TRBD1 (5 bases). Source material: PBMCs. In DNA form, the CDR3 reads TGTGCCAGCAGTTCCGTGGGGCAACCCAACTATGGCTACACCTTC. Its protein product is CASSSVGQPNYGYTF.